The 12 T cell receptor beta chains below all came from one sample that was sequenced in a study of blood T cell repertoires in COVID-19. Method: immunoSEQ multiplex PCR; TCRdb's copy keeps in-frame clones and lacks some. Of around 310,000 clones listed, around nine tenths are singletons. The sequencing sample was made of PBMCs or T cells enriched from blood (not recorded which). The source is a man aged 25-45 years who had recovered from COVID-19.

The count of this clone is one. The chain is built from TRBV5-1 and TRBJ2-2; 8 nucleotides match TRBD1. V lost 7 bases to trimming and J lost 5 bases; unmatched junction nucleotides: 10. The germline gives CDR1 SGHRS, CDR2 YFSETQ. This CDR3 contains 15 residues. CDR3 DNA: TGCGCCAGCGGAGGTCCGGGACAGGCAACCGGGGAGCTGTTTTTT. Amino acids: CASGGPGQATGELFF.

V and J are TRBV28 and TRBJ2-7, with D possibly being TRBD1 (5 bases). Germline-derived CDR1 and CDR2 are MDHEN and SYDVKM. CDR3 length equals 12 residues. Trimming removed 3 bases from V and 7 bases from J, with 10 bases in between. The CDR3 here is CASSFRGIEQYF. The CDR3 DNA reads as TGTGCCAGCAGTTTTAGGGGTATTGAGCAGTACTTC.

Ten or more counts support this clone. V is TRBV28 and J is TRBJ1-6; D is ambiguous. CDR1 and CDR2 from the germline V gene are MDHEN and SYDVKM. V was clipped by 3 bases and J by 9 bases, with 12 bases between them. The CDR3 has 14 amino acids. CDR3 bases: TGTGCCAGCAGTTTGGTCAGAGGAGCTTCACCCCTCCACTTT. It translates to CASSLVRGASPLHF.

This chain uses TRBV5-4 with TRBJ2-7; TRBD2 matches at 11 bases. The junction had 6 bases not matched to a gene; V was cut back by 3 bases and J by 7 bases. There are 14 residues in the CDR3. The germline V gene encodes CDR1 SGHNT and CDR2 YYREEE (reference sequence). DNA of the CDR3: TGTGCCAGCAGCTCGAAGACTAGCGGGGTTGAGCAGTACTTC. Translating it yields CASSSKTSGVEQYF.

V and J are TRBV12-5 and TRBJ1-5; tentative D call: TRBD1 (5 bases). The CDR3 extends over 17 amino acids. Trimming cost V 0 bases and J 2 bases, with 14 bases left between them. Germline values: CDR1 LGHNT, CDR2 FRNRAP. In nucleotides, the CDR3 is TGTGCTAGTGGTTTGGTAATTGGGGCGCGAGGCAATCAGCCCCAGCATTTT. Translated, it gives CASGLVIGARGNQPQHF.

The chain couples TRBV28 to TRBJ2-1, with D perhaps TRBD2 (5 bases). This CDR3 region has 15 residues. The germline V and J ends were trimmed by 6 bases and 4 bases, with 16 bases remaining between them. CDR1 is MDHEN and CDR2 is SYDVKM in the germline V gene. The CDR3 coding sequence is TGTGCCAGCAGCTGGGGAGATACAGCGTACAATGAGCAGTTCTTC. This codes for CASSWGDTAYNEQFF.

The rearrangement uses TRBV30 and TRBJ1-2; 8 bases map to TRBD1. The V segment lost 4 bases and the J segment 4 bases; nucleotides outside the gene matches: 11. The CDR3 consists of 15 residues. CDR1 and CDR2 from the germline V gene are GTSNPN and SVGIG (reference sequence). The chain's CDR3 is CAWNVDREDSYGYTF. CDR3 in DNA: TGTGCCTGGAACGTGGACAGGGAGGACAGCTATGGCTACACCTTC.

J is TRBJ2-3 and V is TRBV11-3; the D is unclear. Germline assignment: CDR1 SGHNT and CDR2 YENEEA. The germline V and J ends were trimmed by 4 bases and 4 bases, with 6 bases remaining between them. The CDR3 is made up of 12 amino acids. CDR3 nucleotide sequence: TGTGCCAGCAGCTCTGGGCCAGATACGCAGTATTTT. This translates into CASSSGPDTQYF.

The chain links TRBV7-8 to TRBJ1-6; 9 nucleotides agree with TRBD1. The CDR3 runs to 13 residues. CDR1 and CDR2 from the germline V gene are SGHVS and FQNEAQ. Trimming at V came to 5 bases and at J to 9 bases, leaving 2 bases not matched to a gene. This CDR3 reads CASSATGGSPLHF. The CDR3 region has the DNA TGTGCCAGCAGCGCGACAGGGGGTTCACCCCTCCACTTT.

This chain joins TRBV6-5 and TRBJ1-4; 11 bases fit TRBD1. Germline V gene sequence: CDR1 MNHEY, CDR2 SVGAGI. This CDR3 is built from 14 residues. The trim removed 7 bases at V and 7 bases at J, leaving 5 bases unmatched. The CDR3 nucleotides read TGTGCCAGCAACCTGGACAGGGGGCGTGAAAAACTGTTTTTT. This codes for CASNLDRGREKLFF.

The sample holds a few counts of this clone. The V call is TRBV7-9, the J call TRBJ1-4, with D hard to call. This CDR3 is 13 amino acids long. In germline, CDR1 is SEHNR, CDR2 FQNEAQ (reference sequence). V was cut by 5 bases and J by 8 bases, with 12 bases left in between. This CDR3 is CASSHRHGEKLFF. CDR3 nucleotides: TGTGCCAGCAGCCACCGGCACGGGGAAAAACTGTTTTTT.

This chain connects TRBV2 to TRBJ2-7; 12 nucleotides match TRBD1. V dropped 5 bases and J dropped 5; count of bases not matched to a gene: 10. The CDR3 has 16 residues. CDR1 is SNHLY, CDR2 FYNNEI, per germline. CDR3 amino acids: CASSTRDRGLKNEQYF. CDR3 nucleotides: TGTGCCAGCAGTACAAGGGACAGGGGGCTGAAAAACGAGCAGTACTTC.